The 28 T cell receptor beta chains in this list originate from one sample, sequenced in a study of blood T cell repertoires in COVID-19. Profiled with immunoSEQ multiplex PCR; TCRdb holds only in-frame clones, not every one. The data show around 150,000 clones, 76% seen once. The sequenced sample consisted of peripheral blood. All receptors come from a woman of 80 years or more with acute or convalescent COVID-19.

The chain recombines TRBV5-6 with TRBJ2-7; D gene uncertain. The length of the CDR3 is 18 residues. The V gene's germline CDR1 is SGHDT and CDR2 YYEEEE. Trimming pared 1 base from V and 7 bases from J, leaving 27 bases between. The DNA for the CDR3 is TGTGCCAGCAGCTTGTCTTCTAAGGTCAGTGGAGTTGTCCGTGAGCAGTACTTC. As protein: CASSLSSKVSGVVREQYF. The full variable domain, in which reference TRBV5-6 and TRBJ2-7 provide the parts outside the CDR3, is DAGVTQSPTHLIKTRGQQVTLRCSPKSGHDTVSWYQQALGQGPQFIFQYYEEEERQRGNFPDRFSGHQFPNYSSELNVNALLLGDSALYLCASSLSSKVSGVVREQYFGPGTRLTVT.

The chain carries TRBV6-2 or TRBV6-3 and TRBJ1-5; TRBD1 aligns across 8 bases. The germline V gene has CDR1 MNHEY and CDR2 SVGEGT. V lost 2 bases, J lost 7 bases, and 7 bases stayed unmatched. The CDR3 contains 15 residues. The CDR3 loop is CASSYDRGGRQPQHF. For the CDR3, the DNA is TGTGCCAGCAGTTACGACAGGGGAGGAAGGCAGCCCCAGCATTTT.

This clone appeared once. The rearrangement uses TRBV2 and TRBJ1-2, with D maybe TRBD1 (5 bases). CDR3 length: 14 amino acids. V lost 11 bases to trimming and J lost 4 bases, with 20 bases between them. Germline V gene data show CDR1 as SNHLY and CDR2 as FYNNEI. The CDR3 loop is CASQREGSGYGYTF. The CDR3 DNA is TGTGCCTCCCAGAGGGAGGGGTCGGGCTATGGCTACACCTTC.

The rearrangement links TRBV12-5 to TRBJ1-1; 7 bases match TRBD1. The length of the CDR3 is 14 residues. Germline CDR1 is LGHNT and CDR2 is FRNRAP. The ends lost 2 bases at V and 5 bases at J; junction bases unmatched: 5. CDR3 sequence: CASGLFPGGTEAFF. Written as DNA, the CDR3 is TGTGCTAGTGGTTTGTTTCCAGGGGGGACTGAAGCTTTCTTT. Full variable domain (remainder filled in from reference TRBV12-5 and TRBJ1-1): DARVTQTPRHKVTEMGQEVTMRCQPILGHNTVFWYRQTMMQGLELLAYFRNRAPLDDSGMPKDRFSAEMPDATLATLKIQPSEPRDSAVYFCASGLFPGGTEAFFGQGTRLTVV.

The chain has TRBV5-4 and TRBJ2-7, with 10 bases matching TRBD2. This CDR3 has 15 amino acids. Germline trimming cut 4 bases from V and 1 base from J; bases unmatched to any gene: 5. From germline, CDR1 is SGHNT and CDR2 YYREEE (reference sequence). The CDR3 DNA reads as TGTGCCAGCAGCCCTGGACTAGCGGTATCCTACGAGCAGTACTTC. It specifies CASSPGLAVSYEQYF.

The chain combines TRBV6-6 with TRBJ2-7; 12 positions agree with TRBD2. Per germline, CDR1 MNHNY and CDR2 SVGAGI (reference sequence). The ends lost 2 bases at V and 7 bases at J; junction bases unmatched: 6. This CDR3 is built from 15 residues. CDR3 loop: CASSYLAGGHREQYF. The CDR3 nucleotides are TGTGCCAGCAGTTACCTAGCGGGGGGGCACCGGGAGCAGTACTTC.

The rearrangement joins TRBV15 to TRBJ1-2; D may be TRBD1 (6 bases). Germline values: CDR1 LNHNV, CDR2 YYDKDF (reference sequence). V lost 3 bases and J 4 bases, leaving 27 bases between the germline ends. This CDR3 contains 19 residues. The CDR3 protein is CATSRETGQNSYWGYGYTF. The CDR3 nucleotides read TGTGCCACCAGCAGGGAGACAGGACAAAACTCCTATTGGGGCTATGGCTACACCTTC.

The chain uses TRBV6-5 and TRBJ2-7, with D unclear. In germline, CDR1 is MNHEY, CDR2 SVGAGI. This CDR3 contains 13 residues. With 2 bases removed from V and 5 bases from J, the gap between germline ends came to 10 bases. In DNA, the CDR3 is TGTGCCAGCAGTTACGACTTAGCTCACGAGCAGTACTTC. Protein: CASSYDLAHEQYF.

The rearrangement uses TRBV6-5 and TRBJ2-7, with a weak D call TRBD1 (5 bases). The V and J ends lost 6 bases and 2 bases respectively, with 11 bases between them. The CDR3 length is 13 residues. Germline CDR1 MNHEY, CDR2 SVGAGI. CDR3 loop: CASSPPQAYEQYF. In DNA, the CDR3 is TGTGCCAGCAGCCCCCCACAGGCCTACGAGCAGTACTTC.

V is TRBV5-1 and J is TRBJ2-7, with TRBD1 matching over 9 bases. The CDR3 extends over 16 amino acids. From germline, CDR1 is SGHRS and CDR2 YFSETQ. Trimming took 3 bases from V and 5 from J; bases not matched to a gene: 12. CDR3: CASSSRDRAAFNEQYF. CDR3 DNA: TGCGCCAGCAGCTCCCGGGACAGGGCAGCATTCAACGAGCAGTACTTC.

This clone was seen only a few times. The chain links TRBV6-5 to TRBJ1-3, with 7 bases lining up with TRBD1. Trimming took 6 bases from V and 8 from J; bases not matched to a gene: 10. Germline V gives CDR1 MNHEY, CDR2 SVGAGI. The CDR3 sequence is 14 residues long. The DNA for the CDR3 is TGTGCCAGCAGGCTGACAGGGTTGGTGGACACCATATATTTT. The encoded protein is CASRLTGLVDTIYF.

This clone was seen just once. V and J are TRBV7-3 and TRBJ2-7; 9 bases are a match to TRBD2. The CDR3 sequence is 14 residues long. Germline assignment: CDR1 SGHTA and CDR2 FQGTGA. Losses at the gene ends were 0 bases for V and 4 bases for J; bases not matched to a gene: 1. The CDR3 nucleotides are TGTGCCAGCAGCTTAACTAGCGGGAGTTACGAGCAGTACTTC. Translation gives CASSLTSGSYEQYF.

This chain links TRBV19 with TRBJ1-6; 8 bases map to TRBD1. Looked up from germline, CDR1 is LNHDA and CDR2 is SQIVND (reference sequence). The CDR3 is made up of 16 amino acids. V shed 5 bases and J 2 bases; nucleotides not matched to a gene: 5. The CDR3 region is CASSPMDRAYNSPLHF. CDR3 in DNA: TGTGCCAGTAGTCCGATGGACAGGGCCTATAATTCACCCCTCCACTTT.

The chain couples TRBV18 to TRBJ2-2, with TRBD1 identical over 9 bases. Germline assignment: CDR1 KGHSH and CDR2 LQKENI. The trim removed 3 bases at V and 3 bases at J, leaving 2 bases unmatched. The CDR3 consists of 15 residues. CDR3 in DNA: TGTGCCAGCTCACCGGGACAGGGTTACACCGGGGAGCTGTTTTTT. Its translation is CASSPGQGYTGELFF.

The chain recombines TRBV5-4 with TRBJ1-6; a weak D match, TRBD1 (6 bases). The CDR3 length is 16 residues. V lost 0 bases, J lost 3 bases, and 10 bases lay in between. Germline-derived CDR1 and CDR2 are SGHNT and YYREEE (reference sequence). DNA of the CDR3: TGTGCCAGCAGCTTGGCTCAGGGGCGCTATAATTCACCCCTCCACTTT. This translates into CASSLAQGRYNSPLHF. Supplemented by reference TRBV5-4 and TRBJ1-6, the full variable domain reads ETGVTQSPTHLIKTRGQQVTLRCSSQSGHNTVSWYQQALGQGPQFIFQYYREEENGRGNFPPRFSGLQFPNYSSELNVNALELDDSALYLCASSLAQGRYNSPLHFGNGTRLTVT.

This clone has just a few counts. The chain joins TRBV18 to TRBJ1-2, with D maybe TRBD1 (6 bases). The V gene's germline CDR1 is KGHSH and CDR2 LQKENI. Trimming left V 4 bases short and J 5 bases short, with 14 bases between. This CDR3 spans 14 amino acids. CDR3 residues: CASSRSGTSYGYTF. The CDR3 nucleotides read TGTGCCAGCTCACGATCCGGGACATCGTATGGCTACACCTTC.

This chain connects TRBV6-5 to TRBJ2-1; TRBD2 aligns across 13 bases. The CDR3 spans 15 residues. The V and J ends lost 7 bases and 7 bases, in that order; junction bases with no gene match: 7. CDR1 MNHEY and CDR2 SVGAGI come from the germline V gene. The CDR3 sequence: CASKTTSGRGNEQFF. The CDR3 DNA follows: TGTGCCAGCAAGACAACTAGCGGGAGGGGTAATGAGCAGTTCTTC.

J is TRBJ2-5 and V is TRBV14; tentative D call: TRBD1 (5 bases). Germline CDR1 reads SGHDN; CDR2 reads FVKESK. This CDR3 region has 14 residues. V gave up 3 bases and J gave up 5 bases, with 13 bases separating them. The CDR3 loop reads CASSQGQAWETQYF. CDR3 in DNA: TGTGCCAGCAGCCAGGGGCAGGCGTGGGAGACCCAGTACTTC.

The V call is TRBV5-1, the J call TRBJ1-1; 8 bases agree with TRBD1. With 4 bases clipped from V and 3 bases from J, the junction kept 8 bases outside the gene matches. The CDR3 is 15 amino acids. From germline, CDR1 is SGHRS and CDR2 YFSETQ. The CDR3 region is CASSSLTGAHTEAFF. For the CDR3, the DNA is TGCGCCAGCAGCAGTCTGACAGGGGCGCACACTGAAGCTTTCTTT.

The V gene is TRBV19, the J gene TRBJ1-3; tentative D call: TRBD1 (5 bases). V was clipped by 3 bases and J by 2 bases, with 17 bases between them. There are 17 residues in the CDR3. CDR1 LNHDA and CDR2 SQIVND come from the germline V gene (reference sequence). CDR3 residues: CASSMGQRRNTGNTIYF. CDR3 nucleotide sequence: TGTGCCAGTAGTATGGGGCAGCGACGAAATACTGGAAACACCATATATTTT.

CDR3 amino acids: CASSESGSPSSYNEQFF. The CDR3 DNA follows: TGCGCCAGCAGTGAGAGCGGGAGCCCTAGCTCCTACAATGAGCAGTTCTTC. This chain connects TRBV10-1 to TRBJ2-1, with 8 bases that match TRBD2. With V trimmed by 2 bases and J by 0 bases, 6 bases remained unmatched. The CDR3 is 17 residues long. The germline gives CDR1 WNHNN, CDR2 SYGVQD (reference sequence).

This sequence joins TRBV4-2 and TRBJ2-1, with D perhaps TRBD1 (5 bases). Per the germline V gene, CDR1 is LGHNA and CDR2 is YNFKEQ. This CDR3 spans 13 amino acids. Between the trimmed V and J ends, which lost 0 bases and 9 bases, there was a span of 9 bases. The CDR3 is CASSQDGAGEQFF. The CDR3 DNA follows: TGTGCCAGCAGCCAAGATGGGGCCGGTGAGCAGTTCTTC.

V is TRBV7-2 and J is TRBJ1-5; 9 nucleotides line up with TRBD1. Germline lookup yields CDR1 SGHTA and CDR2 FQGNSA. Unmatched junction bases numbered 5, after V lost 5 bases and J lost 3 bases. The length of the CDR3 is 15 residues. The CDR3 reads CASSDGTGLNQPQHF. The DNA of the CDR3 is TGTGCCAGCAGCGACGGGACAGGGCTCAATCAGCCCCAGCATTTT.

Ten or more counts support this clone. This rearrangement joins TRBV19 to TRBJ1-2; no clear D gene. Germline assignment: CDR1 LNHDA and CDR2 SQIVND (reference sequence). Trimming took off 2 bases at V and 8 bases at J, with 18 bases between the two ends. The CDR3 contains 15 residues. CDR3 region: CASSITGTLGGGYTF. DNA for the CDR3: TGTGCCAGTAGTATAACGGGTACCCTTGGTGGGGGCTACACCTTC.

In this sample, this clone turned up many times. The chain uses TRBV19 and TRBJ1-5; D might be TRBD1 (5 bases). The CDR3 loop spans 17 amino acids. V was trimmed by 3 bases and J by 0 bases, leaving 15 bases between them. In germline, CDR1 is LNHDA, CDR2 SQIVND (reference sequence). The CDR3 reads CASSIPYLGGSNQPQHF. CDR3 nucleotides: TGTGCCAGTAGTATCCCCTATTTGGGGGGTAGCAATCAGCCCCAGCATTTT.

This rearrangement joins TRBV19 to TRBJ1-1; 7 positions agree with TRBD1. The trim removed 4 bases at V and 8 bases at J, leaving 13 bases unmatched. The CDR3 has 15 residues. Germline V gene data show CDR1 as LNHDA and CDR2 as SQIVND (reference sequence). The CDR3 bases are TGTGCCAGTAGTAACTGGGGACAGTCAGACCTGGAAGCTTTCTTT. Translating it yields CASSNWGQSDLEAFF.

The table lists this clone with a count of one. The CDR3 reads CASSGARVYTDTQYF. In nucleotides, the CDR3 is TGTGCCAGCAGTGGGGCCCGGGTGTACACAGATACGCAGTATTTT. The chain joins TRBV27 to TRBJ2-3; the D gene is possibly TRBD1 (5 bases). The CDR3 totals 15 residues. The germline V gene encodes CDR1 MNHEY and CDR2 SMNVEV (reference sequence). V shed 5 bases and J shed 2 bases, with 14 bases lying between them.

There are a few counts of this clone. The chain uses TRBV19 and TRBJ1-1; D gene unclear. The CDR3 contains 16 residues. Trimming took 3 bases from V and 4 from J, leaving 18 bases between them. Germline CDR1 reads LNHDA; CDR2 reads SQIVND (reference sequence). The CDR3: CASSMLDRGGFTEAFF. CDR3 DNA: TGTGCCAGTAGTATGTTGGACCGGGGTGGCTTCACTGAAGCTTTCTTT.